The entry that follows covers one T cell receptor (beta chain) sequence. Mismatch with germline at one junction end may stem from a read error. The sample comes from a study of molecular identifiers for immune sequencing clone quantification. Each CDR3 protein gets one entry after TCRdb re-called the PCR reads with MiXCR. The repertoire holds about 86,000 distinct CDR3 sequences, with around 27% as singletons. The CDR3 is made up of 11 amino acids. Germline CDR1 MNHEY, CDR2 SVGEGT. The chain joins TRBV6-2 or TRBV6-3 to TRBJ1-1; TRBD1 agrees at 7 bases. Sequenced: naive CD8+ T cells from blood, with Jurkat cell RNA spiked in. As to subset: FACS-sorted CD8+CD4-CCR7+CD45RA+ naive T cells. This clonotype was obtained from a human donor in good health. Some libraries in this study had Jurkat cell RNA spiked in. The CDR3 protein is CASGDSTEASF. The CDR3 bases are TGTGCCAGCGGGGACAGCACTGAAGCTTCCTTT.